Below, one TCR beta chain is given with its context. These data are taken from a study of cytomegalovirus exposure and HLA in healthy donors. Germline V lookup: CDR1 LNHDA, CDR2 SQIVND (reference sequence). The CDR3 loop spans 16 amino acids. Trimming removed 6 bases from V and 8 bases from J; junction bases left unmatched: 14. The PCR had 60 Vbeta and 13 Jbeta primers. Profiled with immunoSEQ multiplex PCR; TCRdb holds only in-frame clones, not every one. Seen here are approximately 120,000 clones, less than 80% observed once, and the top ten hold around 7.7%. The source of this sequence is a woman between 50 and 59 years old in good health and CMV-seropositive. Sequencing input: PBMCs. The chain recombines TRBV19 with TRBJ2-1; 9 nucleotides line up with TRBD2. CDR3 sequence: CASSLSGGRGVDEQFF. The CDR3 nucleotides are TGTGCCAGTAGCCTCAGCGGGGGGCGCGGGGTCGATGAGCAGTTCTTC.